The clone carrying this T cell receptor beta chain was recorded once. This same CDR3 is encoded by further DNA sequences in the sample. The record originates from a study of shared clonotypes between healthy human individuals. This CDR3 region has 11 residues. In germline, CDR1 is SGHRS, CDR2 YFSETQ. With 0 bases removed from V and 6 bases from J, the gap between germline ends came to 2 bases. Some clones are missing from TCRdb's copy, which holds only in-frame ones; the method was immunoSEQ multiplex PCR. The sample holds approximately 1,500,000 clones, roughly 98% seen once. The sample comprised naive CD4+ T cells sorted from blood. Specified subset: CD45RA+ positively selected. V gene TRBV5-1 combines with J gene TRBJ2-3, with D unclear. This receptor was obtained from a man aged 25-45 years in good health. This CDR3 reads CASSLADTQYF. The CDR3 nucleotides read TGCGCCAGCAGCTTGGCGGATACGCAGTATTTT.